This TCR beta chain was sequenced in a study of blood T cells in healthy people across ages. Together with a sample-barcoded 5' primer, a J-beta primer mix was included in a second PCR lasting about 7 to 11 cycles. TCRdb reprocessed the 5' RACE reads with MiXCR, giving one entry per CDR3 protein. This table holds more than 500,000 distinct CDR3 sequences, about 28% found once. Germline CDR1 reads SGHRS; CDR2 reads YFSETQ. There are 17 residues in the CDR3. The germline V and J ends were trimmed by 4 bases and 4 bases, with 21 bases remaining between them. In addition, the sample was reused for a study of T cells of mothers and their children.

The sequenced material came from blood. The rearrangement uses TRBV5-1 and TRBJ2-1, with D perhaps given as TRBD1 or TRBD2 (6 bases each). The sequence was collected from a boy younger than 10 in good health. Here the CDR3 reads CASSQVGEGDLYNEQFF. For the CDR3, the DNA is TGCGCCAGCAGCCAAGTGGGAGAGGGGGACTTATACAATGAGCAGTTCTTC.